This TCR beta chain was sequenced in a study of a mutant IDH1 vaccine in newly diagnosed glioma. Overall study context: Treated patients showed a male proportion of roughly 62%, a female proportion of roughly 40%, and a mean age of 40.4 years. Patients were pretreated with radiotherapy, temozolomide, or both, mostly both. General study findings and limits: Vaccination induced immune responses in over 85% of patients.

For this clone: Its antigen remains unidentified.

The CDR3 length is 12 residues. Germline assignment: CDR1 MNHEY and CDR2 SMNVEV (reference sequence). The V gene lost 7 bases and the J gene lost 8 bases, with 13 bases spanning the gap. As for time point: week 11, during vaccination. Each vaccine dose was 300 ug of mutant IDH1 20-mer peptide, with topical imiquimod. Clones were read by immunoSEQ multiplex PCR, and TCRdb kept only the in-frame ones, dropping some. The data contain 120,000 or so clones, about four fifths of them singletons. Sequenced material: PBMCs, taken from a glioma patient whose treatment included an IDH1 peptide vaccine. This clonotype was obtained from a man aged 35 to 55 with glioma. This chain joins TRBV27 and TRBJ2-3; D unresolved. The CDR3 nucleotides are TGTGCCAGCACGGATGGTGGAGCTACGCAGTATTTT. Translation: CASTDGGATQYF.